This TCR beta chain derives from a study of T cells after posttransplantation cyclophosphamide (TCRdb year 2016). Concerning the study at large: Using TRB sequencing, the study followed how the T cell repertoire reconstituted after myeloablative bone marrow transplantation in which posttransplantation cyclophosphamide served as GVHD prophylaxis. Samples from around 37 PTCy-treated patients, along with samples from around 16 of their related bone marrow donors, underwent antigen receptor sequencing. Blood from all 35 or so PTCy patients who had 1-year posttransplant specimens underwent TRB sequencing. In 3 patients, TRB sequencing was also performed on up to roughly 3 more blood samples taken 2 to 5.2 years after transplant, and in 4 patients, pretransplant blood was also TRB-sequenced. Because TRA and TRB clonality were tightly correlated in roughly 10 samples, subsequent TCR analyses were focused on TRB only. Public TRB sequences were searched against a database of over 3,600 sequences associated with responses to pathogens, tumor antigens, self-antigens and alloantigens. Points the paper makes about the study in general: Donor-recipient similarity was low at 1-2 months but rose over the first year, and later blood repertoires were often dominated by donor CD8+ memory clones. Across about 49 patients, TRB clonality was highly associated with recipient CMV seropositivity and CMV reactivation, and PTCy diversity was similar to diversity in CNI/methotrexate controls. The TRB repertoires of T cells infiltrating skin or the GI tract showed only limited overlap with the TRB repertoires found in blood.

Genomic DNA was the input for TRB sequencing, which was run either with the immunoSEQ assay at survey resolution or with the hsTCRB kit. Under the source paper's analysis protocol: The immunoSEQ software handled the initial read processing, while the LymphoSeq R package was used for the repertoire analyses. Clonality was calculated as 1 minus normalized Shannon entropy, and the Gini coefficient was also calculated for each TRB dataset. Phenotypes of unsorted samples were inferred by mapping TRB sequences from sorted subsets of the recipient or donor onto unsorted samples of the same recipient. TCRdb carries this immuneACCESS record with in-frame sequences only. Its versions omit some clonotypes, under half of them owing to an unresolved V gene in the studies checked, with the rest unexplained. D and trimming come from the DNA, and the V and J calls and clone size come from that table. The sample features 34,000 or so clones, and none is a singleton. Together, the top ten hold under 7% of the sample.

This clone was seen a few times. Its specific antigen is unknown. Base-call qualities are not available, and no considerably larger clone is one nucleotide away. CDR1 SGDLS and CDR2 YYNGEE are derived from the germline V gene. The germline V and J ends show losses of 0 bases and 4 bases respectively, and no gene match explains 8 bases of the junction. From cysteine to phenylalanine, the CDR3 is 16 amino acids long. The read is trimmed to its CDR3 DNA, 48 bases read in frame from base 1. Peripheral blood samples were provided by related bone marrow donors on the day of marrow donation. Peripheral blood and bone marrow mononuclear cells were isolated by Ficoll-Hypaque density centrifugation and were cryopreserved.

Rearrangement joined TRBV9 to TRBJ2-7, with 9 junctional bases fitting TRBD1. This sequence was found in a woman aged 45-60 years in good health and a related stem cell transplant donor. The sequenced sample consisted of PBMCs. CDR3 protein: CASSVGVGTGLYEQYF. The bases read TGTGCCAGCAGCGTAGGGGTGGGGACAGGGCTGTACGAGCAGTACTTC.